Listed below are T cell receptor beta chains from one sample, sequenced in a study of metastatic and nonmetastatic thyroid tumors. TCRdb redid the clone calls on the PCR reads using MiXCR. The data show approximately 90,000 clones, around 9.2% seen once. The specimen was blood. The source is a female donor with papillary thyroid cancer or a benign thyroid nodule (not recorded which). Some clones in this sample may be carry-over from other donors' samples. CDR3s include the opening cysteine and the closing phenylalanine or tryptophan. The order of the fields is CDR3 protein, V gene, J gene, clone size. Clone size, where shown, is once, few, many, or a class for clones that have expanded.

CASSRDSPGGKGNQPQHF	TRBV2	TRBJ1-5	many
CASSLGSSTGELFF	TRBV19	TRBJ2-2	NA
CASSPPEGGEYNEQFF	TRBV9	TRBJ2-1	NA
CASSSYRIMNTEAFF	TRBV7-3	TRBJ1-1	NA
CASSQVSNSPLHF	TRBV3-1	TRBJ1-6	many
CASRGGYTEAFF	TRBV12-3/TRBV12-4	TRBJ1-1	many
CASTPGTYGYTF	TRBV18	TRBJ1-2	NA
CASKELANTGELFF	TRBV6-1	TRBJ2-2	NA
CASSYLGATNEKLFF	TRBV6-5	TRBJ1-4	many
CASTSGGVIYEQYF	TRBV2	TRBJ2-7	many
CASTRARGNTGELFF	TRBV2	TRBJ2-2	many
CASSSGLENSPLHF	TRBV6-1	TRBJ1-6	many
CSARDLPTGGTGANVLTF	TRBV20-1	TRBJ2-6	few
CASSSDTSTDTQYF	TRBV9	TRBJ2-3	many